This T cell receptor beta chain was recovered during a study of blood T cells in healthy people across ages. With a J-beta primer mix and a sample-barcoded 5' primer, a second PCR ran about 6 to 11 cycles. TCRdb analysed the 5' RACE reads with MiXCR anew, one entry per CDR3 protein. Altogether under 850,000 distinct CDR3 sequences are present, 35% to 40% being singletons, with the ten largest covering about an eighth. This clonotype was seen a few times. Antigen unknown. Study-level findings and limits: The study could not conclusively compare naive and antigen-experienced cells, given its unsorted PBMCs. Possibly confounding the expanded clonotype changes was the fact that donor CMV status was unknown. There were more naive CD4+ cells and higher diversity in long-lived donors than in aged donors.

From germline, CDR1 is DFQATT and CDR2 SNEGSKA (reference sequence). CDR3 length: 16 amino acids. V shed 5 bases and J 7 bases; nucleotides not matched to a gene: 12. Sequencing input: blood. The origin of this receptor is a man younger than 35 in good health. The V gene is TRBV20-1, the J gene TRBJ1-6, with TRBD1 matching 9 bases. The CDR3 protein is CSAGSGDRVFNSPLHF. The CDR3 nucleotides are TGCAGTGCTGGCTCGGGGGACAGGGTTTTCAATTCACCCCTCCACTTT.